What follows describes a single TCR beta chain. The CDR3 is made up of 18 amino acids. V was trimmed by 1 base and J by 0 bases, leaving 18 bases between them. Germline V lookup: CDR1 SEHNR, CDR2 FQNEAQ (reference sequence). The data were obtained in a study of blood T cell repertoires in COVID-19. Per the original methods: Scientists estimated how many nucleated cells there were by amplifying reference gene primers. The data were produced by immunoSEQ multiplex PCR, yet TCRdb's version contains in-frame clones alone and is incomplete. The V and J calls and the clone size are those of that table, but D and trimming were determined from the DNA. The table shows about 320,000 clones, with around 89% occurring only once.

The sequenced material came from peripheral blood. The clonotype originates from a man between 18 and 35 years old who had recovered from COVID-19. V is TRBV7-9 and J is TRBJ1-1; D might be TRBD1 (6 bases). DNA of the CDR3: TGTGCCAGCAGCTTAGATCAGCGGGGACAACCTCTGAACACTGAAGCTTTCTTT. This translates into CASSLDQRGQPLNTEAFF.